This T cell receptor beta chain was sequenced in a study of T cell responses to AZD1222 COVID-19 vaccine. The germline CDR1 and CDR2 sequences are SGHDT and YYEEEE. Trimming took off 0 bases at V and 2 bases at J, with 10 bases between the two ends. The CDR3 totals 15 residues. Concerning this clone: As yet, its antigen is unknown. The same CDR3 arises from other DNA sequences in this sample as well.

Study observations and caveats: Clonal diversity was possibly underestimated, and the donors were mostly white British, with more females.

Repertoires were generated with immunoSEQ multiplex PCR, while TCRdb's copy carries only in-frame clones and drops some. Of 150,000 to 200,000 clones listed, 85% to 95% are singletons. The chain carries TRBV5-6 and TRBJ2-3, with TRBD1 as a possible D gene (5 bases). The origin of this receptor is an adult in good health. This sample comprised peripheral blood, obtained on day 0 of AZD1222 vaccination. The CDR3 here is CASSLARTFTDTQYF. The CDR3, as DNA: TGTGCCAGCAGCTTGGCCCGGACATTCACAGATACGCAGTATTTT.